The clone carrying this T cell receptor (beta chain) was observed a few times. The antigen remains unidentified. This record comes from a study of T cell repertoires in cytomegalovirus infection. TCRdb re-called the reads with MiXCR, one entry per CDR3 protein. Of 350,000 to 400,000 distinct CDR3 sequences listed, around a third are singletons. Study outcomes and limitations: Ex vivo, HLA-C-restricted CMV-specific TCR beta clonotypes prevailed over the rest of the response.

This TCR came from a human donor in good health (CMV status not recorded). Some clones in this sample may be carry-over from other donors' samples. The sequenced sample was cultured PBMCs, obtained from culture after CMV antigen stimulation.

The CDR3 DNA is TGCGCCAGCAGCCAACACCTCGGGACTAGCGGGTCGTCCTACAATGAGCAGTTCTTC. Amino acid sequence: CASSQHLGTSGSSYNEQFF. This chain connects TRBV4-3 to TRBJ2-1, with TRBD2 matching 12 bases. The CDR3 sequence is 19 residues long. Losses at the gene ends were 2 bases for V and 1 base for J; bases not matched to a gene: 9. Germline assignment: CDR1 LGHNA and CDR2 YSLEER.